Presented here are 3 T cell receptor beta chains from one specimen sequenced in a study of T cell responses to AZD1222 COVID-19 vaccine. The table came from immunoSEQ multiplex PCR; TCRdb's copy has only in-frame clones and leaves some out. Of approximately 96,000 clones in the sample, around 84% were seen once. Sequenced here: peripheral blood, sampled 28 days after the second AZD1222 dose. These receptors all stem from an adult who received the AZD1222 COVID-19 vaccine.

The chain couples TRBV6-5 to TRBJ1-1; TRBD1 might be the D (5 bases). From germline, CDR1 is MNHEY and CDR2 SVGAGI. The CDR3 extends over 15 amino acids. V was pared by 8 bases and J by 6 bases, with 22 bases between. CDR3 sequence (DNA): TGTGCCAGCCCGGCAGGGACGGGTATCCAGGCTGAAGCTTTCTTT. This encodes CASPAGTGIQAEAFF.

The chain links TRBV9 to TRBJ2-3; TRBD2 might be the D (5 bases). Deletions cut 7 bases from V and 1 base from J, with 10 bases between. Germline loops: CDR1 SGDLS, CDR2 YYNGEE. The CDR3 is made up of 13 amino acids. The CDR3 reads CASVRERTDTQYF. CDR3 in DNA: TGTGCCAGCGTTAGGGAGCGCACAGATACGCAGTATTTT.

The gene calls are TRBV30 and TRBJ1-5; the D gene is possibly TRBD1 (5 bases). CDR1 GTSNPN and CDR2 SVGIG come from the germline V gene (reference sequence). The V gene lost 3 bases and the J gene lost 4 bases, with 10 bases spanning the gap. CDR3 length: 13 amino acids. The DNA of the CDR3 is TGTGCCTGGAGGGGGACGCTAAATCAGCCCCAGCATTTT. It yields the protein CAWRGTLNQPQHF.